This T cell receptor (beta chain) appears in the sequencing data of a study of response to subunit inactivated influenza vaccine (dated by TCRdb to between 2018 and 2020). About the study as a whole: Deep quantitative profiling of the T cell receptor repertoire was used in the study to follow responses to a trivalent subunit inactivated influenza vaccine. What the study reported, not specific to this receptor: It was suggested by the authors that each seasonal influenza vaccination may recruit only a limited number of new T cells.

Details on this clonotype: No cognate antigen has been identified for it. No per-base quality is available; no much larger clone lies one base away.

Reading the germline V gene (reference sequence) gives CDR1 DFQATT and CDR2 SNEGSKA. Clipping removes 1 base from V and 6 bases from J, with 3 as the unmatched junction base count. Including the terminal cysteine and phenylalanine, the CDR3 comprises 14 residues. The DNA shown is the 42-base CDR3, in frame from base 1. The library was obtained by RT-PCR. The reads were generated on an Illumina HiSeq 2500. TCRdb reprocessed the public reads (quality trimming at Q25 with fastp, clone calling with MiXCR) and kept in-frame beta chains. Records with the same CDR3 protein are collapsed into one entry carrying the most frequent genes and DNA. Counted in this sample were about 520,000 distinct CDR3 sequences; less than 7.5% of them appeared once. The top ten constitute around 14% of the sample.

The starting material was PBMCs from blood, obtained less than 30 months after vaccination. This sequence was found in a man aged 50-75 years who received an inactivated influenza vaccine. Donor details come from another sample of the same person, matched by shared clones. The V and J segments used are TRBV20-1 and TRBJ2-1, and 10 junctional nucleotides match TRBD2. CDR3 reads: CSARASGRPNEQFF. The DNA reads TGCAGTGCTAGAGCTAGCGGGAGACCCAATGAGCAGTTCTTC.